Below are 16 T cell receptor beta chains sequenced from a single sample in a study of T cell responses to AZD1222 COVID-19 vaccine. Measured with immunoSEQ multiplex PCR; TCRdb has only the in-frame clones, and not every one. In the table there are about 76,000 clones, 88% of which are singletons. Sequencing was performed on peripheral blood, taken on day 0 of MenACWY control vaccination. The origin of the receptors is an adult in good health.

This clone was seen only once. The J gene is TRBJ1-1, the V gene TRBV7-3; D not resolved. This CDR3 is built from 11 residues. V was shortened by 4 bases and J by 4 bases, with 4 bases between the two germline ends. CDR1 is SGHTA, CDR2 FQGTGA, per germline. The CDR3: CASSSGTEAFF. DNA of the CDR3: TGTGCCAGCAGCTCCGGCACTGAAGCTTTCTTT.

The V call is TRBV7-2, the J call TRBJ1-3; possibly TRBD1 for D (5 bases). Germline CDR1 reads SGHTA; CDR2 reads FQGNSA. V lost 5 bases and J 4 bases, leaving 15 bases between the germline ends. CDR3 length: 15 residues. CDR3: CASSATWGPGNTIYF. The CDR3 DNA is TGTGCCAGCAGCGCCACATGGGGCCCGGGAAACACCATATATTTT.

The chain has TRBV9 and TRBJ2-5, with D uncertain. CDR3 length: 16 residues. V was cut by 1 base and J by 2 bases, with 15 bases left in between. In germline, CDR1 is SGDLS, CDR2 YYNGEE. Here the CDR3 reads CASSVLAGPLQETQYF. DNA of the CDR3: TGTGCCAGCAGCGTACTGGCCGGGCCCCTACAAGAGACCCAGTACTTC.

The chain is built from TRBV6-2 or TRBV6-3 and TRBJ1-2; D gene ambiguous. The CDR3 runs to 14 residues. V was pared by 0 bases and J by 0 bases, with 5 bases between. Looked up from germline, CDR1 is MNHEY and CDR2 is SVGEGT. The CDR3 reads CASSYSAANYGYTF. The CDR3 DNA sequence: TGTGCCAGCAGTTACTCTGCGGCTAACTATGGCTACACCTTC.

In this sample, this clone turned up once. This chain uses TRBV10-3 with TRBJ2-1; 11 bases fit TRBD1. This CDR3 region has 12 residues. Trimming removed 8 bases from V and 9 bases from J; junction bases left unmatched: 3. Germline V gene sequence: CDR1 ENHRY, CDR2 SYGVKD. The CDR3 DNA reads as TGTGCCATCGGGGACAGGGGGGCTGAGCAGTTCTTC. Translating gives CAIGDRGAEQFF.

CDR3 sequence: CASSITGSGANVLTF. DNA for the CDR3: TGTGCCAGTAGTATAACCGGCTCTGGGGCCAACGTCCTGACTTTC. V usage is TRBV19 and J usage is TRBJ2-6, with unresolved D. The germline V gene encodes CDR1 LNHDA and CDR2 SQIVND (reference sequence). V was clipped by 2 bases and J by 0 bases, with 5 bases between them. The CDR3 has 15 amino acids.

This chain uses TRBV7-9 with TRBJ2-5; 8 bases fit TRBD1. The germline gives CDR1 SEHNR, CDR2 FQNEAQ (reference sequence). The CDR3 runs to 14 residues. J gave up 5 bases and V 4 bases, and 6 bases lay outside the gene matches. This CDR3 reads CASSYGRGLETQYF. CDR3 DNA: TGTGCCAGCAGCTACGGCAGGGGGCTGGAGACCCAGTACTTC.

The V and J genes are TRBV7-6 and TRBJ1-1; no firm D call. V was cut by 1 base and J by 7 bases, with 4 bases left in between. The V gene's germline CDR1 is SGHVS and CDR2 FNYEAQ. The CDR3 runs 11 residues. CDR3 DNA: TGTGCCAGCAGCTTAGGAAGTGAAGCTTTCTTT. Protein product: CASSLGSEAFF.

This clone was seen a single time. V and J are TRBV19 and TRBJ1-5, with D unclear. Trimming shortened V by 6 bases and J by 7 bases, and 10 bases separated the two germline ends. CDR1 and CDR2 (germline): LNHDA, SQIVND (reference sequence). The CDR3 has 12 residues. The CDR3: CASSSIGQPQHF. The DNA for the CDR3 is TGTGCCAGTAGCTCTATAGGGCAGCCCCAGCATTTT.

The genes are TRBV19 and TRBJ2-1; D possibly corresponds to TRBD1 (6 bases). This CDR3 comprises 16 residues. The ends were cut back, 2 bases at V and 4 bases at J, with 15 bases in the middle. Germline assignment: CDR1 LNHDA and CDR2 SQIVND (reference sequence). CDR3 protein: CASSIRPGHPYNEQFF. DNA for the CDR3: TGTGCCAGTAGTATACGGCCGGGACACCCGTACAATGAGCAGTTCTTC.

The chain employs TRBV28 and TRBJ1-4, with D uncertain. The germline V gene encodes CDR1 MDHEN and CDR2 SYDVKM. This CDR3 region has 16 residues. With 5 bases removed from V and 6 bases from J, the gap between germline ends came to 19 bases. The CDR3 nucleotides are TGTGCCAGCAGTCCCCTAGAGCGAGGAGCTTATGAAAAACTGTTTTTT. It yields the protein CASSPLERGAYEKLFF.

The chain is built from TRBV10-3 and TRBJ1-6; no reliable D call. CDR1 is ENHRY, CDR2 SYGVKD, per germline. The CDR3 has 15 residues. The V and J ends lost 0 bases and 9 bases respectively, with 12 bases between them. The CDR3 nucleotides are TGTGCCATCAGTGAGTCGGCGGCATTAATTTCACCCCTCCACTTT. It is translated as CAISESAALISPLHF.

The chain has TRBV30 and TRBJ1-4; the D is unclear. Germline V gives CDR1 GTSNPN, CDR2 SVGIG (reference sequence). The CDR3 is 14 residues long. With 4 bases removed from V and 0 bases from J, the gap between germline ends came to 9 bases. CDR3 loop: CAWNIPPTNEKLFF. CDR3 DNA sequence: TGTGCCTGGAATATCCCCCCAACTAATGAAAAACTGTTTTTT.

The chain is built from TRBV7-2 and TRBJ2-1; tentatively, D is TRBD1 (6 bases). This CDR3 has 18 residues. In germline, CDR1 is SGHTA, CDR2 FQGNSA. V lost 1 base and J lost 1, with 17 bases in between. The CDR3 DNA follows: TGTGCCAGCAGCTTAGTCTCCTCTGGGGGCCGGTCCTACAATGAGCAGTTCTTC. Amino acids: CASSLVSSGGRSYNEQFF. The full variable domain, in which reference TRBV7-2 and TRBJ2-1 provide the parts outside the CDR3, is GAGVSQSPSNKVTEKGKDVELRCDPISGHTALYWYRQSLGQGLEFLIYFQGNSAPDKSGLPSDRFSAERTGGSVSTLTIQRTQQEDSAVYLCASSLVSSGGRSYNEQFFGPGTRLTVL.

The chain links TRBV11-3 to TRBJ1-6; 7 nucleotides agree with TRBD1. The germline V gene has CDR1 SGHNT and CDR2 YENEEA. V shed 10 bases, J shed 8 bases, and the junction held 14 bases outside the gene matches. This CDR3 has 15 amino acids. CDR3 sequence (DNA): TGTGCCATCCTCTTAGCCGGACAGGTTGATTCACCCCTCCACTTT. This sequence encodes CAILLAGQVDSPLHF.

The CDR3 is CAWNAIFTEAFF. CDR3 nucleotide sequence: TGTGCCTGGAATGCGATCTTCACTGAAGCTTTCTTT. This chain joins TRBV30 and TRBJ1-1; the D is unclear. The CDR3 sequence is 12 residues long. Germline V gene lookup returns CDR1 GTSNPN and CDR2 SVGIG (reference sequence). V lost 4 bases to trimming and J lost 4 bases, with 10 bases between them.